This paragraph covers one TCR beta chain sequence. Its antigen remains unknown. TCRdb's table, derived via immunoSEQ multiplex PCR, lists solely in-frame clones and lacks some. The sample has approximately 70,000 clones; just over 85% are singletons. This entry comes from a study of T cell responses to AZD1222 COVID-19 vaccine. This CDR3 has 12 amino acids. V was trimmed by 1 base and J by 7 bases, leaving 7 bases between them. Germline V gene data show CDR1 as SGHTA and CDR2 as FQGNSA. Whole-study findings and limits: Spike-specific TCR breadth rose after two AZD1222 doses, and depth rose as well. Dominant CD4 TCR responses targeted spike regions 160-218 and 743-854. Of spike-specific TCRs, nearly half reportedly target regions left unmutated in variants.

Specimen: peripheral blood, collected on day 0 of AZD1222 vaccination. The J gene is TRBJ1-2, the V gene TRBV7-2; D not certain. The source is an adult in good health. CDR3 amino acids: CASSLDLGGYTF. CDR3 coding DNA: TGTGCCAGCAGCTTAGATTTAGGTGGCTACACCTTC.